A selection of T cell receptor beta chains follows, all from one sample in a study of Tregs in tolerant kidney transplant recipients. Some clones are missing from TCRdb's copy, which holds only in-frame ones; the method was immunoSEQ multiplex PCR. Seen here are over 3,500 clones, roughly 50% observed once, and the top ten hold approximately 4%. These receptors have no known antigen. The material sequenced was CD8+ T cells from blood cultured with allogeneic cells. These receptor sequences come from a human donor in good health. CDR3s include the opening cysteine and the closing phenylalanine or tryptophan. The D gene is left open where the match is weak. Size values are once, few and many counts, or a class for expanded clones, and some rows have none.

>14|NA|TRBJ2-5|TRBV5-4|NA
TGTGCCAGCAGCTTGGGACGAGGTTTAATAGACCAGTACTTC
CASSLGRGLIDQYF
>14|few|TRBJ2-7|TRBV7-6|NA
TGTGCCAGCAGCTTAGCGGGGGGCCCAGACGAGCAGTACTTC
CASSLAGGPDEQYF
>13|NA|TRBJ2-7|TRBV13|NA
TGTGCCAGCAGCTTAGGGCCTTCCTACGAGCAGTACTTC
CASSLGPSYEQYF
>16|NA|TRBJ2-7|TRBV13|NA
TGTGCCAGCAGCTTAGGCCTTACTTCTTTCTCCTACGAGCAGTACTTC
CASSLGLTSFSYEQYF
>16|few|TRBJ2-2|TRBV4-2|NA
TGTGCCAGCAGCCAAGATCGGACCGCGAAAACCGGGGAGCTGTTTTTT
CASSQDRTAKTGELFF
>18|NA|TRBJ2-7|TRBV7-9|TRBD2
TGTGCCAGCAGCTCCACGAGCGGACTAGCGGGAGGGCCCTACGAGCAGTACTTC
CASSSTSGLAGGPYEQYF
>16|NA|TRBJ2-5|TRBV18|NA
TGTGCCAGCTCACCATCGGCAGGGCCGGTTGGAGAGACCCAGTACTTC
CASSPSAGPVGETQYF
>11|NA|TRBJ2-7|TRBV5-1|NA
TGCGCCAGCAGCTCTTACTACGAGCAGTACTTC
CASSSYYEQYF
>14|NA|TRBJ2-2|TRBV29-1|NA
TGCAGCGTTGAAACAGGGAGGGACACCGGGGAGCTGTTTTTT
CSVETGRDTGELFF
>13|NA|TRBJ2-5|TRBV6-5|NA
TGTGCCAGCACCCCAGACTCTGTCGAGACCCAGTACTTC
CASTPDSVETQYF
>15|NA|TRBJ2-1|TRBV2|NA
TGTGCCAGCAGTACGGTGGGAGGCTCCTACAATGAGCAGTTCTTC
CASSTVGGSYNEQFF
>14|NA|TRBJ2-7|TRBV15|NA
TGTGCCACCAGCGAGGAACGTCCTTTGGACGAGCAGTACTTC
CATSEERPLDEQYF
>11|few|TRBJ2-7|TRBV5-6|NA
TGTGCCAGCAGCTTGATGGGCGAGCAGTACTTC
CASSLMGEQYF
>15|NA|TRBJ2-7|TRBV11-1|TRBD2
TGTGCCAGCAGCTTAAGTAGCGGGAGTGGCTACGAGCAGTACTTC
CASSLSSGSGYEQYF
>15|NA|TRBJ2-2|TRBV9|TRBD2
TGTGCCAGCAGCGTAGCGACTAGCGAAGGCGGGGAGCTGTTTTTT
CASSVATSEGGELFF
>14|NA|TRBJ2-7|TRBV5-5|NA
TGTGCCAGCAGCTTGGTGGAGGGGGCGTTGGAGCAGTACTTC
CASSLVEGALEQYF
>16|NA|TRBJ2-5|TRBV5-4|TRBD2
TGTGCCAGCAGCTTTTTCGGCGGGAGTCGGCAAGAGACCCAGTACTTC
CASSFFGGSRQETQYF
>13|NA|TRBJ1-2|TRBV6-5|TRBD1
TGTGCCAGCAGTTACGGGACAGACTATGGCTACACCTTC
CASSYGTDYGYTF
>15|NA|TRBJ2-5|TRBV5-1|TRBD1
TGCGCCACCTCAAGTCCAGGGGGCTGGGGAGAGACCCAGTACTTC
CATSSPGGWGETQYF
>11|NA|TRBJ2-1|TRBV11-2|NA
TGTGCCAGCAGCCCCTCAAATGAGCAGTTCTTC
CASSPSNEQFF
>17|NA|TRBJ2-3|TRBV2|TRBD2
TGTGCCACCCCGGGACTAGCGGGAGGGCAAAGCACAGATACGCAGTATTTT
CATPGLAGGQSTDTQYF
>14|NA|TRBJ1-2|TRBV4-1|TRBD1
TGCGCCAGCAGCCAGATGACAGGGGACTATGGCTACACCTTC
CASSQMTGDYGYTF
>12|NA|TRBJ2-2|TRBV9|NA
TGTGCCAGCAGCGCGAACACCGGGGAGCTGTTTTTT
CASSANTGELFF
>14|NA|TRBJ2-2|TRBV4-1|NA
TGCGCCAGCAGCCAAGAAGGGTTCGCCGGGGAGCTGTTTTTT
CASSQEGFAGELFF
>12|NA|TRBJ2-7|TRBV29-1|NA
TGCAGCGTCCTTGGATCTGCCTACGAGCAGTACTTC
CSVLGSAYEQYF
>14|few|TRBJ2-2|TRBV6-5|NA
TGTGCCAGCAGTTACTCGTTAGCCCCCGGGGAGCTGTTTTTT
CASSYSLAPGELFF
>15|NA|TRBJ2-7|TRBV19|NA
TGTGCCAGTAGTATGACCGGGGGCAGGATCTACGAGCAGTACTTC
CASSMTGGRIYEQYF
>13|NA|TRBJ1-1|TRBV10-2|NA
TGCGCCAGCAACCGGGCCGATAACACTGAAGCTTTCTTT
CASNRADNTEAFF
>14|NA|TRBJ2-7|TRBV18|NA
TGTGCCAGCTCACCCCTCATCGGGACCGGCGAGCAGTACTTC
CASSPLIGTGEQYF
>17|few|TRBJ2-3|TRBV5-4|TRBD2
TGTGCCAGCAGCTTGGATTTGGGACTACCTTACACAGATACGCAGTATTTT
CASSLDLGLPYTDTQYF
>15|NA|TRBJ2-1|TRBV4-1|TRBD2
TGCGCCAGCAGCTCCCTAGCGGGGGGATCTAATGAGCAGTTCTTC
CASSSLAGGSNEQFF
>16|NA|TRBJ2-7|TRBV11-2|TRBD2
TGTGCCAGCAGCTTAGAGCCGAGCGGGACTTATTACGAGCAGTACTTC
CASSLEPSGTYYEQYF
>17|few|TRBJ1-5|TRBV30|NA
TGTGCCTGGCCCTGTGAACTCGGCCACGGAGACAAGCAGCCCCAGCATTTT
CAWPCELGHGDKQPQHF
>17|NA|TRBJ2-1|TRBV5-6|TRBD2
TGTGCCAGCAGCTCCCCGACTAGCGGGCCCAACTACAATGAGCAGTTCTTC
CASSSPTSGPNYNEQFF
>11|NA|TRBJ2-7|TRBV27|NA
TGTGCCAGCTCGGGGGTCTACGAGCAGTACTTC
CASSGVYEQYF
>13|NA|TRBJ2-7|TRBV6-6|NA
TGTGCCAGCAGCTACAGTAGCTCCTACGAGCAGTACTTC
CASSYSSSYEQYF
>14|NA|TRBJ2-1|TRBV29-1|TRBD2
TGCAGCGCGATCGGACTAGACTACTACAATGAGCAGTTCTTC
CSAIGLDYYNEQFF
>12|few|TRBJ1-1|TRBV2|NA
TGTGCCAGCAGTGAGTGGAACACTGAAGCTTTCTTT
CASSEWNTEAFF
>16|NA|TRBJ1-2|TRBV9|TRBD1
TGTGCCAGCAGCGTAGGTTGGGACAGCCCCAACTATGGCTACACCTTC
CASSVGWDSPNYGYTF
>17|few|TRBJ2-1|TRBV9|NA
TGTGCCAGCAGCGTAGCCGCGGCGGGGGCCTCCTACAATGAGCAGTTCTTC
CASSVAAAGASYNEQFF
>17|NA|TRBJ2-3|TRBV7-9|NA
TGTGCCAGCGTCTTGTGGGCGACAGGCACTAACACAGATACGCAGTATTTT
CASVLWATGTNTDTQYF
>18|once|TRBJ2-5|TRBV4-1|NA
TGCGCCAGCAGCCTAAGAGGTCTTCCAGGGCCGCCGGGAGAGACCCAGTACTTC
CASSLRGLPGPPGETQYF
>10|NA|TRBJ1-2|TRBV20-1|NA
TGCAGTGCTATAGACTATGGCTACACCTTC
CSAIDYGYTF
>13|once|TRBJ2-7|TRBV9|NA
TGTGCCAGCAGCGACAGGTTAACGGACGAGCAGTACTTC
CASSDRLTDEQYF
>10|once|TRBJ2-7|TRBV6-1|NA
TGTGCCAGCGGGGGCTACGAGCAGTACTTC
CASGGYEQYF
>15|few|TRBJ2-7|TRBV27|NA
TGTGCCAGCAGTTTATCGATTAAGGGAGGCGGCGAGCAGTACTTC
CASSLSIKGGGEQYF